This record concerns one T cell receptor (beta chain) sequence. Its target is unknown. This sample is part of a study of cytomegalovirus exposure and HLA in healthy donors. The PCR employed 60 Vbeta primers together with 13 Jbeta primers. Assay used: immunoSEQ multiplex PCR; TCRdb lists only in-frame clones, some missing. The profile shows some 200,000 clones, about 80% of them singletons. Study-wide results and caveats: Researchers reported in a later analysis that common viral pathogens appeared linked to several top clusters. Prior analysis indicated that the majority of TCR beta V segments exhibited productivity approximately 87% or approximately 30% of the time. Investigators reported under 200 TCR beta chains as tied to cytomegalovirus.

Trimming took 2 bases from V and 12 from J; bases not matched to a gene: 6. Germline loops: CDR1 KGHSH, CDR2 LQKENI. CDR3 size: 13 residues. Sequencing used PBMCs. The receptor comes from a man aged 40-49 years in good health and CMV-seronegative. The chain recombines TRBV18 with TRBJ2-3, with 9 bases matching TRBD1. The CDR3 sequence: CASSPWTGEDQYF. CDR3 bases: TGTGCCAGCTCACCATGGACAGGGGAAGATCAGTATTTT.